This TCR beta chain was documented in a study of blood T cell repertoires in COVID-19. On the study more broadly: COVID-19 samples collected from the United States, Italy and Spain covered acute and convalescent phases. PBMCs, B-cell-depleted T cells, or T cells provided the cDNA or gDNA that made up the material.

Original methodology: Estimates of nucleated cell counts were drawn from the amplification of reference gene primers. Sequenced by immunoSEQ multiplex PCR; TCRdb stores in-frame clones only, minus some. That table is the source of V, J and clone size, and D and trimming were worked out from the DNA. The repertoire holds 100,000 to 150,000 clones, approximately 82% seen once, with 3.8% in the top ten. This CDR3 is 13 amino acids long. V lost 8 bases and J lost 2, with 13 bases in between. Looked up from germline, CDR1 is SNHLY and CDR2 is FYNNEI. This chain links TRBV2 with TRBJ2-7; D is perhaps TRBD2 (5 bases). Sequencing input: peripheral blood. This TCR derives from a woman aged 50 to 60 with acute or convalescent COVID-19. The DNA for the CDR3 is TGTGCCAGCGTGGGCGGGTCCACCTACGAGCAGTACTTC. Encoded protein: CASVGGSTYEQYF.